The 28 T cell receptor beta chains in this list originate from one sample, sequenced in a study of OX40 agonist ivuxolimab in advanced cancers. Some clones are missing from TCRdb's copy, which holds only in-frame ones; the method was immunoSEQ multiplex PCR. The repertoire holds 60,000 to 75,000 clones, with around 81% as singletons. Here the sequenced sample was CD4+ or CD8+ T cells sorted from blood, taken in a trial of the OX40 agonist ivuxolimab. The receptor set was obtained from an adult with an advanced solid tumor such as melanoma, head and neck, liver or kidney cancer.

The rearrangement joins TRBV6-4 to TRBJ1-1, with D perhaps TRBD1 (6 bases). The CDR3 contains 13 residues. The V and J ends lost 5 bases and 2 bases respectively, with 9 bases between them. Germline assignment: CDR1 MRHNA and CDR2 SNTAGT. CDR3 bases: TGTGCCAGCAGTCGGACAGCAAACACTGAAGCTTTCTTT. Its protein product is CASSRTANTEAFF.

J is TRBJ2-7 and V is TRBV27; 8 bases align to TRBD1. The germline V gene encodes CDR1 MNHEY and CDR2 SMNVEV (reference sequence). Trimming removed 6 bases from V and 0 bases from J; junction bases left unmatched: 7. This CDR3 is 15 amino acids long. CDR3: CASSRSGTGSYEQYF. The CDR3 DNA sequence: TGTGCCAGCAGCAGATCCGGGACAGGCTCCTACGAGCAGTACTTC.

Here the CDR3 reads CASRSERAGREGNEKLFF. The CDR3 nucleotides are TGTGCAAGTCGCTCCGAACGGGCGGGAAGGGAGGGTAATGAAAAACTGTTTTTT. The chain carries TRBV12-2 and TRBJ1-4. TRBV12-2 is flagged as a pseudogene. The CDR3 has 18 amino acids.

V usage is TRBV7-2 and J usage is TRBJ1-1; TRBD1 is a possible D gene (5 bases). CDR1 SGHTA and CDR2 FQGNSA come from the germline V gene. The V end was cut by 1 base, the J end by 10 bases, with 10 bases between. The CDR3 runs to 12 residues. In nucleotides, the CDR3 is TGTGCCAGCAGCTTAGATGGAGGGACAGCTTTCTTT. Its protein is CASSLDGGTAFF. Together with reference TRBV7-2 and TRBJ1-1, the CDR3 gives the full variable domain: GAGVSQSPSNKVTEKGKDVELRCDPISGHTALYWYRQSLGQGLEFLIYFQGNSAPDKSGLPSDRFSAERTGGSVSTLTIQRTQQEDSAVYLCASSLDGGTAFFGQGTRLTVV.

V usage is TRBV7-2 and J usage is TRBJ1-1, with D possibly TRBD1 on 5 matching bases. Germline-derived CDR1 and CDR2 are SGHTA and FQGNSA. Trimming cost V 2 bases and J 5 bases, with 9 bases left between them. The CDR3 is made up of 13 amino acids. DNA of the CDR3: TGTGCCAGCAGCTTATTGGGGGTAACTGAAGCTTTCTTT. Translation gives CASSLLGVTEAFF.

CDR3 sequence (DNA): TGTGCCAGCACCCACAGCGGGGCCGGGAGCTACACCTTC. The encoded protein is CASTHSGAGSYTF. This chain links TRBV9 with TRBJ1-2, with TRBD1 as a possible D gene (5 bases). Germline loops: CDR1 SGDLS, CDR2 YYNGEE. V was trimmed by 6 bases and J by 9 bases, leaving 18 bases between them. CDR3 size: 13 residues.

The rearrangement links TRBV6-5 to TRBJ2-7; 9 positions match TRBD1. Trimming removed 5 bases from V and 3 bases from J; junction bases left unmatched: 8. Germline V gene sequence: CDR1 MNHEY, CDR2 SVGAGI. The CDR3 sequence is 15 residues long. This chain's CDR3 is CASSPGTGRVYEQYF. Here the CDR3 DNA reads TGTGCCAGCAGTCCCGGGACAGGGCGGGTCTACGAGCAGTACTTC.

The V gene is TRBV2, the J gene TRBJ2-3; D tentatively reads TRBD1 or TRBD2 (6 bases each). Germline V CDR1 and CDR2: SNHLY, FYNNEI. Deletions cut 8 bases from V and 2 bases from J, with 14 bases between. This CDR3 has 14 residues. The CDR3 nucleotides are TGTGCCAGCGGAGGGGGGCTAATCACAGATACGCAGTATTTT. It codes for CASGGGLITDTQYF.

A few counts support this clone. This chain links TRBV18 with TRBJ2-1; D tentatively fits TRBD1 or TRBD2 (6 bases each). V lost 0 bases and J lost 7, with 10 bases in between. CDR1 and CDR2 from the germline V gene are KGHSH and LQKENI. This CDR3 is built from 14 residues. The CDR3: CASSPPGGLNEQFF. CDR3 nucleotide sequence: TGTGCCAGCTCACCACCAGGGGGGCTAAATGAGCAGTTCTTC.

This chain links TRBV7-2 with TRBJ1-1, with 11 bases matching TRBD1. Germline V gene lookup returns CDR1 SGHTA and CDR2 FQGNSA. The CDR3 length is 16 residues. V gave up 5 bases and J gave up 4 bases; unmatched junction bases: 9. DNA of the CDR3: TGTGCCAGCAGCCCCTCGTTGGGACAGGGGGGCACTGAAGCTTTCTTT. Encoded protein: CASSPSLGQGGTEAFF.

J is TRBJ1-2 and V is TRBV25-1; no firm D call. Deletions cut 9 bases from V and 4 bases from J, with 18 bases between. The V gene's germline CDR1 is MGHDK and CDR2 SYGVNS. This CDR3 comprises 14 residues. CDR3 amino acids: CASNSPPEVYGYTF. The CDR3 region has the DNA TGTGCCAGTAATTCCCCCCCCGAGGTCTATGGCTACACCTTC.

V gene TRBV4-2 combines with J gene TRBJ2-4, with D uncertain. Per germline, CDR1 LGHNA and CDR2 YNFKEQ. This CDR3 has 14 residues. Trimming shortened V by 4 bases and J by 9 bases, and 16 bases separated the two germline ends. The DNA of the CDR3 is TGTGCCAGCAGCCTCTCCCAGGCTTCTAGCATTCAGTACTTC. Its translation: CASSLSQASSIQYF.

The V gene is TRBV29-1, the J gene TRBJ1-2; D not resolved. The germline V gene has CDR1 SQVTM and CDR2 ANQGSEA. V dropped 4 bases and J dropped 0 bases, with 12 bases sitting between them. The CDR3 loop spans 14 amino acids. CDR3 coding DNA: TGCAGCGTTGTAATAACAGCAACTAACTATGGCTACACCTTC. Translated, it gives CSVVITATNYGYTF.

The rearrangement links TRBV30 to TRBJ1-3; D gene ambiguous. This CDR3 is built from 12 residues. From germline, CDR1 is GTSNPN and CDR2 SVGIG (reference sequence). Deletions cut 1 base from V and 5 bases from J, with 6 bases between. CDR3 region: CAWSGQRNTIYF. The CDR3 DNA is TGTGCCTGGAGTGGTCAGCGAAACACCATATATTTT.

V usage is TRBV7-2 and J usage is TRBJ1-3, with 7 bases lining up with TRBD1. The CDR3 runs 16 residues. J gave up 4 bases and V 4 bases, and 10 bases lay outside the gene matches. Germline assignment: CDR1 SGHTA and CDR2 FQGNSA. The CDR3 nucleotides are TGTGCCAGCAGCTGGGGCACAGGGGCAAGGGGAAACACCATATATTTT. Translation gives CASSWGTGARGNTIYF.

V usage is TRBV10-3 and J usage is TRBJ2-5; 8 nucleotides line up with TRBD2. J was trimmed by 5 bases and V by 3 bases; bases with no gene match: 8. CDR3 length: 15 amino acids. Germline values: CDR1 ENHRY, CDR2 SYGVKD. As DNA, the CDR3 is TGTGCCATCAGTGAACCGCGGGGGGTTGAGGAGACCCAGTACTTC. Encoded protein: CAISEPRGVEETQYF.

This CDR3 reads CASSSGVHSGNTIYF. For the CDR3, the DNA is TGTGCCAGCAGCTCTGGGGTGCACTCTGGAAACACCATATATTTT. The chain has TRBV9 and TRBJ1-3; D is unresolved. Per germline, CDR1 SGDLS and CDR2 YYNGEE. Trimming left V 4 bases short and J 0 bases short, with 11 bases between. This CDR3 is built from 15 residues.

V usage is TRBV5-1 and J usage is TRBJ2-5, with D perhaps TRBD1 or TRBD2 (5 bases each). Germline CDR1 and CDR2: SGHRS and YFSETQ. CDR3 length: 16 residues. V was pared by 4 bases and J by 9 bases, with 25 bases between. The CDR3 DNA sequence: TGCGCCAGCAGCCTCCGGGACCCACAACGGGGTAGGGCCCAGTACTTC. It yields the protein CASSLRDPQRGRAQYF.

This chain connects TRBV7-2 to TRBJ1-1, with D maybe TRBD1 (6 bases). V gave up 2 bases and J gave up 8 bases, with 12 bases separating them. The germline CDR1 and CDR2 sequences are SGHTA and FQGNSA. The CDR3 has 13 amino acids. The CDR3 sequence is CASSLNPGQEAFF. The CDR3 bases are TGTGCCAGCAGCTTAAACCCAGGACAGGAAGCTTTCTTT.

This clone was recorded a few times. The chain employs TRBV27 and TRBJ1-2; perhaps TRBD1 as D (6 bases). Germline V gene sequence: CDR1 MNHEY, CDR2 SMNVEV (reference sequence). V was clipped by 2 bases and J by 7 bases, with 20 bases between them. This CDR3 has 16 residues. CDR3 region: CASSLGGGPRIGGYTF. CDR3 nucleotides: TGTGCCAGCAGTTTAGGGGGGGGGCCCAGGATAGGTGGCTACACCTTC.

The rearrangement links TRBV19 to TRBJ1-5; D is unresolved. Germline CDR1 reads LNHDA; CDR2 reads SQIVND (reference sequence). The ends were cut back, 5 bases at V and 1 base at J, with 24 bases in the middle. This CDR3 region has 19 residues. The CDR3 is CASSHPTWAERWSNQPQHF. CDR3 nucleotide sequence: TGTGCCAGTAGTCACCCGACGTGGGCAGAGAGATGGAGCAATCAGCCCCAGCATTTT.

CDR3 protein: CASSMRNYGYTF. The DNA for the CDR3 is TGTGCCAGCAGTATGAGGAACTATGGCTACACCTTC. This sequence joins TRBV11-2 and TRBJ1-2; D is ambiguous. Germline CDR1 reads SGHAT; CDR2 reads FQNNGV. V was clipped by 6 bases and J by 2 bases, with 7 bases between them. The CDR3 covers 12 residues.

CDR3 sequence (DNA): TGTGCCAGCAGCTCGACAAGGGGAAATGGGCAGCCCCAGCATTTT. This gives the protein CASSSTRGNGQPQHF. The J gene is TRBJ1-5, the V gene TRBV7-2; TRBD1 is a possible D gene (5 bases). The CDR3 is made up of 15 amino acids. Germline-derived CDR1 and CDR2 are SGHTA and FQGNSA. V shed 4 bases and J shed 7 bases, with 17 bases lying between them.

This chain joins TRBV19 and TRBJ2-1, with 13 bases that match TRBD2. Losses at the gene ends were 5 bases for V and 2 bases for J; bases not matched to a gene: 12. There are 19 residues in the CDR3. In germline, CDR1 is LNHDA, CDR2 SQIVND (reference sequence). In nucleotides, the CDR3 is TGTGCCAGTAGTCTATCCCCGGGACTAGCGGGGTTCGCCTACAATGAGCAGTTCTTC. Translating gives CASSLSPGLAGFAYNEQFF. The full variable domain, with the rest looked up from reference TRBV19 and TRBJ2-1, is DGGITQSPKYLFRKEGQNVTLSCEQNLNHDAMYWYRQDPGQGLRLIYYSQIVNDFQKGDIAEGYSVSREKKESFPLTVTSAQKNPTAFYLCASSLSPGLAGFAYNEQFFGPGTRLTVL.

The chain couples TRBV9 to TRBJ2-7; tentatively, D is TRBD2 (6 bases). The CDR3 runs 13 residues. From germline, CDR1 is SGDLS and CDR2 YYNGEE. V shed 7 bases and J shed 2 bases, with 13 bases lying between them. The CDR3 sequence: CASGVGEAYEQYF. CDR3 coding DNA: TGTGCCAGCGGGGTAGGGGAGGCCTACGAGCAGTACTTC. The full variable domain, with the rest looked up from reference TRBV9 and TRBJ2-7, is DSGVTQTPKHLITATGQRVTLRCSPRSGDLSVYWYQQSLDQGLQFLIQYYNGEERAKGNILERFSAQQFPDLHSELNLSSLELGDSALYFCASGVGEAYEQYFGPGTRLTVT.

The chain uses TRBV23-1 and TRBJ2-1, with TRBD2 matching 9 bases. TRBV23-1 is labeled an ORF, and its function is uncertain. Trimming at V came to 6 bases and at J to 9 bases, leaving 15 bases not matched to a gene. The CDR3 runs to 16 residues. The CDR3 protein is CASSPGAGGRRGEQFF. The CDR3 nucleotides are TGCGCCAGCAGCCCAGGGGCGGGGGGGCGTCGCGGTGAGCAGTTCTTC.

Written as DNA, the CDR3 is TGTGCCAGCAGCCTGGAGACAGGGGGCGCGAACACCATATATTTT. Translation gives CASSLETGGANTIYF. This chain connects TRBV11-2 to TRBJ1-3; 10 bases are a match to TRBD1. The CDR3 contains 15 residues. V shed 5 bases, J shed 7 bases, and the junction held 8 bases outside the gene matches. Germline V gene lookup returns CDR1 SGHAT and CDR2 FQNNGV.

The CDR3 DNA reads as TGTGCCAGCAGTACCCTTGGGTGGGGGGAGACCTACGAGCAGTACTTC. Its protein is CASSTLGWGETYEQYF. The V call is TRBV2, the J call TRBJ2-7; D may be TRBD2 (6 bases). V was clipped by 5 bases and J by 2 bases, with 19 bases between them. CDR1 is SNHLY and CDR2 is FYNNEI in the germline V gene. This CDR3 spans 16 amino acids.